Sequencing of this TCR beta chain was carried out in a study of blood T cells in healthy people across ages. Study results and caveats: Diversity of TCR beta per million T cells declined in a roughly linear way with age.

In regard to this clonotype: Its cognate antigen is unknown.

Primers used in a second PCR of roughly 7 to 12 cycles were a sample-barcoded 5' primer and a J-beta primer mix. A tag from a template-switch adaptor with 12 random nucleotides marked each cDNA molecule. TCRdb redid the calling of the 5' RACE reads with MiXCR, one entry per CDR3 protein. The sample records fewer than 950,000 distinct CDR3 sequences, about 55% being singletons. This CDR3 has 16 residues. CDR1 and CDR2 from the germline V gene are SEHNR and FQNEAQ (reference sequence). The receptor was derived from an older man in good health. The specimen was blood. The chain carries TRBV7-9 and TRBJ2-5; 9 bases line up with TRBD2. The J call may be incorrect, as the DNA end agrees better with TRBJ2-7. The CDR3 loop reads CASSLASGRGDYEQYF. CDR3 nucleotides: TGTGCCAGCAGCTTAGCTAGCGGGAGAGGGGACTACGAGCAGTACTTC.